The 13 T cell receptor beta chains presented below share a single source sample, sequenced in a study of shared clonotypes between healthy human individuals. It was CD45RO-negative cells, positively selected for CCR7, that made up naive CD8 cells, with terminally differentiated effector memory CD45RA+ cells excluded. TCRdb's copy holds only in-frame clones and misses some; the assay was immunoSEQ multiplex PCR. The sample has about 820,000 clones; 92% are singletons. Sequences were obtained from naive CD8+ T cells sorted from blood. These receptors originate from a man aged 25-45 years in good health.

This rearrangement joins TRBV7-9 to TRBJ2-1, with D perhaps assigned TRBD1 or TRBD2 (5 bases each). The ends were cut back, 1 base at V and 10 bases at J, with 20 bases in the middle. This CDR3 contains 16 residues. Germline lookup yields CDR1 SEHNR and CDR2 FQNEAQ (reference sequence). DNA for the CDR3: TGTGCCAGCAGCTTAGTCGGGACCCCCCATGAGTCGGAGCAGTTCTTC. Translated: CASSLVGTPHESEQFF. The variable domain in full, completed from reference TRBV7-9 and TRBJ2-1, reads DTGVSQNPRHKITKRGQNVTFRCDPISEHNRLYWYRQTLGQGPEFLTYFQNEAQLEKSRLLSDRFSAERPKGSFSTLEIQRTEQGDSAMYLCASSLVGTPHESEQFFGPGTRLTVL.

In this sample, this clone turned up once. The genes are TRBV19 and TRBJ1-1, with TRBD1 matching 10 bases. V shed 5 bases and J 1 base; nucleotides not matched to a gene: 13. This CDR3 region has 18 residues. The germline V gene has CDR1 LNHDA and CDR2 SQIVND (reference sequence). CDR3 in DNA: TGTGCCAGTAGTCTCGACAGGGGGCTTGGAGCAACGAACACTGAAGCTTTCTTT. Protein: CASSLDRGLGATNTEAFF.

The chain's CDR3 is CASSVEGYYTDTQYF. The DNA for the CDR3 is TGTGCCAGCAGCGTAGAAGGATACTACACAGATACGCAGTATTTT. The chain recombines TRBV9 with TRBJ2-3; no firm D call. V was trimmed by 0 bases and J by 2 bases, leaving 10 bases between them. This CDR3 has 15 residues. Germline loops: CDR1 SGDLS, CDR2 YYNGEE. Complete variable domain (other parts from reference TRBV9 and TRBJ2-3): DSGVTQTPKHLITATGQRVTLRCSPRSGDLSVYWYQQSLDQGLQFLIQYYNGEERAKGNILERFSAQQFPDLHSELNLSSLELGDSALYFCASSVEGYYTDTQYFGPGTRLTVL.

This chain connects TRBV15 to TRBJ2-5, with D perhaps matching TRBD2 (5 bases). CDR3 size: 16 residues. Trimming stripped 5 bases from V and 5 bases from J, with 21 bases between. Germline CDR1 and CDR2: LNHNV and YYDKDF (reference sequence). CDR3 sequence reads: CATSPSMRGLLETQYF. The CDR3 DNA is TGTGCCACCAGCCCCAGCATGAGAGGGTTGCTGGAGACCCAGTACTTC. The whole variable domain, remainder taken from reference TRBV15 and TRBJ2-5, is DAMVIQNPRYQVTQFGKPVTLSCSQTLNHNVMYWYQQKSSQAPKLLFHYYDKDFNNEADTPDNFQSRRPNTSFCFLDIRSPGLGDTAMYLCATSPSMRGLLETQYFGPGTRLLVL.

This rearrangement joins TRBV27 to TRBJ2-7; 11 bases agree with TRBD1. Germline lookup yields CDR1 MNHEY and CDR2 SMNVEV (reference sequence). J lost 7 bases, V lost 4 bases, and 12 bases had no gene match. CDR3 size: 16 residues. Here the CDR3 DNA reads TGTGCCAGCAGTTACCTACCGGGACAGGGGGGAGAAGAGCAGTACTTC. This encodes CASSYLPGQGGEEQYF.

The genes are TRBV21-1 and TRBJ1-5. TRBV21-1 is noted as a pseudogene. The CDR3 loop spans 21 amino acids. Here the CDR3 reads CASSSLWARDQLVYRNQPQHF. The CDR3 region has the DNA TGTGCCAGCAGCTCACTGTGGGCCCGGGACCAGTTGGTTTATCGGAATCAGCCCCAGCATTTT.

This clone was observed a single time. The V and J genes are TRBV11-1 and TRBJ2-1, with D hard to call. This CDR3 spans 17 amino acids. The V gene lost 8 bases and the J gene lost 12 bases, with 32 bases spanning the gap. From germline, CDR1 is SGHAT and CDR2 FQDESV (reference sequence). CDR3 loop: CASGIPTEGPNPLSQFF. DNA for the CDR3: TGTGCCAGCGGAATTCCTACCGAAGGTCCTAATCCCCTCTCGCAGTTCTTC.

The rearrangement joins TRBV11-2 to TRBJ2-7, with D possibly being TRBD1 (6 bases). V gave up 4 bases and J gave up 2 bases, with 18 bases separating them. This CDR3 is 16 amino acids long. The germline V gene has CDR1 SGHAT and CDR2 FQNNGV. CDR3 sequence (DNA): TGTGCCAGCAGCTCTCCCCGGGACATATCCGCCTACGAGCAGTACTTC. It is translated as CASSSPRDISAYEQYF.

V and J are TRBV6-6 and TRBJ2-1, with D possibly matching TRBD2 (6 bases). The germline V and J ends were trimmed by 5 bases and 1 base, with 9 bases remaining between them. The CDR3 sequence is 14 residues long. CDR1 is MNHNY, CDR2 SVGAGI, per germline (reference sequence). This CDR3 is CASSLGSSYNEQFF. CDR3 DNA sequence: TGTGCCAGCAGTCTCGGGAGTTCCTACAATGAGCAGTTCTTC.

V is TRBV5-1 and J is TRBJ2-7, with 8 bases aligning to TRBD1. The CDR3 is 16 amino acids. Trimming took 0 bases from V and 3 from J; bases not matched to a gene: 8. Germline CDR1 SGHRS, CDR2 YFSETQ. This chain's CDR3 is CASSLDSRTGSYEQYF. The CDR3, as DNA: TGCGCCAGCAGCTTGGATTCCCGGACAGGGAGCTACGAGCAGTACTTC.

CDR3 bases: TGCGCCAGCAGTGAGTCTGGACGTCCCGCCACAGATACGCAGTATTTT. Encoded protein: CASSESGRPATDTQYF. This chain joins TRBV10-1 and TRBJ2-3; D gene unclear. This CDR3 is built from 16 residues. The V end lost 0 bases, the J end lost 2 bases, and 12 bases lay between the germline ends. The germline V gene encodes CDR1 WNHNN and CDR2 SYGVQD (reference sequence).

This chain joins TRBV9 and TRBJ2-7; 8 bases match TRBD1. The J segment lost 4 bases and the V segment lost 3 bases, leaving 6 bases of the junction unmatched. The CDR3 sequence is 14 residues long. Germline V gene data show CDR1 as SGDLS and CDR2 as YYNGEE. The DNA of the CDR3 is TGTGCCAGCAGCGGGGGACAGGCGGATTACGAGCAGTACTTC. Translated, it gives CASSGGQADYEQYF.

The genes are TRBV19 and TRBJ2-1, with D possibly TRBD1 on 5 matching bases. Germline CDR1 LNHDA, CDR2 SQIVND (reference sequence). V was clipped by 4 bases and J by 2 bases, with 15 bases between them. The CDR3 extends over 16 amino acids. This chain's CDR3 is CASSTPTVAPYNEQFF. CDR3 bases: TGTGCCAGTAGTACCCCGACAGTAGCCCCCTACAATGAGCAGTTCTTC. Full variable domain (outside the CDR3, taken from reference TRBV19 and TRBJ2-1): DGGITQSPKYLFRKEGQNVTLSCEQNLNHDAMYWYRQDPGQGLRLIYYSQIVNDFQKGDIAEGYSVSREKKESFPLTVTSAQKNPTAFYLCASSTPTVAPYNEQFFGPGTRLTVL.